This entry lists 14 T cell receptor beta chains sequenced from one sample in a study of cytomegalovirus exposure and HLA in healthy donors. With 60 Vbeta and 13 Jbeta primers, the PCR was carried out. TCRdb keeps only in-frame clones here, not all; method: immunoSEQ multiplex PCR. The table includes 150,000 to 200,000 clones, approximately 79% detected once. Sequences were obtained from PBMCs. The origin of the receptors is a man aged 40-55 years in good health and CMV-seronegative.

The chain employs TRBV11-2 and TRBJ2-5; no clear D. The germline V and J ends were trimmed by 3 bases and 2 bases, with 7 bases remaining between them. In germline, CDR1 is SGHAT, CDR2 FQNNGV. The CDR3 runs 13 residues. In nucleotides, the CDR3 is TGTGCCAGCAGCTTGGAGCGACAAGAGACCCAGTACTTC. Protein product: CASSLERQETQYF.

The CDR3 bases are TGTGCCAGCAGCGACAGGGTTTCTAATGAAAAACTGTTTTTT. Its protein product is CASSDRVSNEKLFF. The V gene is TRBV28, the J gene TRBJ1-4; 7 bases are a match to TRBD1. The CDR3 runs 14 residues. The junction had 4 bases not matched to a gene; V was cut back by 6 bases and J by 3 bases. The V gene's germline CDR1 is MDHEN and CDR2 SYDVKM.

This sequence joins TRBV30 and TRBJ1-5; D gene unclear. Germline lookup yields CDR1 GTSNPN and CDR2 SVGIG (reference sequence). This CDR3 is 14 amino acids long. Deletions cut 0 bases from V and 6 bases from J, with 12 bases between. The DNA for the CDR3 is TGTGCCTGGAGTGTGCGGGGAGTGAGTCAGCCCCAGCATTTT. Protein sequence: CAWSVRGVSQPQHF.

The rearrangement links TRBV2 to TRBJ1-6, with D hard to call. Trimming cost V 8 bases and J 1 base, with 6 bases left between them. The length of the CDR3 is 13 residues. In germline, CDR1 is SNHLY, CDR2 FYNNEI. The CDR3 DNA is TGTGCCAGCGTGACTTCCTATAATTCACCCCTCCACTTT. Its translation: CASVTSYNSPLHF.

The chain combines TRBV30 with TRBJ2-2; D is ambiguous. From germline, CDR1 is GTSNPN and CDR2 SVGIG (reference sequence). This CDR3 spans 13 amino acids. Trimming stripped 2 bases from V and 6 bases from J, with 10 bases between. The CDR3: CAWSPSPAGELFF. In DNA, the CDR3 is TGTGCCTGGAGTCCGAGTCCCGCCGGGGAGCTGTTTTTT.

The chain links TRBV2 to TRBJ1-2; D not resolved. The CDR3 covers 13 residues. Germline loops: CDR1 SNHLY, CDR2 FYNNEI. Trimming took off 6 bases at V and 4 bases at J, with 12 bases between the two ends. The CDR3 is CASSPDNLYGYTF. The DNA for the CDR3 is TGTGCCAGCAGCCCCGACAACCTCTATGGCTACACCTTC.

The chain combines TRBV5-5 with TRBJ2-3; 10 nucleotides line up with TRBD2. This CDR3 spans 17 amino acids. Losses at the gene ends were 3 bases for V and 5 bases for J; bases not matched to a gene: 12. Germline CDR1 reads SGHKS; CDR2 reads YYEKEE (reference sequence). The DNA for the CDR3 is TGTGCCAGCAGCTCCTCCGCCGCTAGCGGGGGTAGAGATACGCAGTATTTT. It is translated as CASSSSAASGGRDTQYF.

V gene TRBV28 combines with J gene TRBJ2-1; TRBD2 aligns across 10 bases. The CDR3 totals 14 residues. Trimming at V came to 8 bases and at J to 7 bases, leaving 8 bases not matched to a gene. The V gene's germline CDR1 is MDHEN and CDR2 SYDVKM. CDR3 nucleotides: TGTGCCAGCTTGGCTAGCGGGAGATCGAATGAGCAGTTCTTC. Protein product: CASLASGRSNEQFF. The full variable domain, its missing parts supplied by reference TRBV28 and TRBJ2-1, is DVKVTQSSRYLVKRTGEKVFLECVQDMDHENMFWYRQDPGLGLRLIYFSYDVKMKEKGDIPEGYSVSREKKERFSLILESASTNQTSMYLCASLASGRSNEQFFGPGTRLTVL.

This rearrangement joins TRBV7-2 to TRBJ1-2, with a possible D match to TRBD1 (6 bases). Germline values: CDR1 SGHTA, CDR2 FQGNSA. The CDR3 spans 15 residues. V shed 5 bases and J shed 5 bases, with 18 bases lying between them. CDR3 coding DNA: TGTGCCAGCAGCGCCGTTACAGGGAACACTTATGGCTACACCTTC. It yields the protein CASSAVTGNTYGYTF.

The sample holds one count of this clone. The V call is TRBV7-9, the J call TRBJ2-4; maybe TRBD2 (5 bases). The CDR3 extends over 14 amino acids. Germline V gene data show CDR1 as SEHNR and CDR2 as FQNEAQ (reference sequence). V shed 0 bases and J shed 6 bases, with 9 bases lying between them. CDR3: CASSLAGRGNIQYF. Written as DNA, the CDR3 is TGTGCCAGCAGCTTAGCGGGTCGGGGAAACATTCAGTACTTC.

This chain joins TRBV13 and TRBJ1-5; 7 bases agree with TRBD1. CDR3 length: 14 amino acids. The V and J ends lost 3 bases and 5 bases, in that order; junction bases with no gene match: 4. The germline V gene has CDR1 PRHDT and CDR2 FYEKMQ (reference sequence). CDR3 sequence (DNA): TGTGCCAGCAGCTTCCGGGACAGCGATCAGCCCCAGCATTTT. Its protein is CASSFRDSDQPQHF.

The V and J genes are TRBV5-1 and TRBJ2-1, with D possibly being TRBD2 (6 bases). Between the trimmed V and J ends, which lost 1 base and 2 bases, there was a span of 13 bases. The CDR3 runs 16 residues. Germline assignment: CDR1 SGHRS and CDR2 YFSETQ. CDR3 nucleotide sequence: TGCGCCAGCAGCTTGTGGCTTAGCGGCACCTACAATGAGCAGTTCTTC. Its translation is CASSLWLSGTYNEQFF.

The chain carries TRBV27 and TRBJ2-3, with 7 bases matching TRBD1. V lost 6 bases and J lost 4; bases outside the gene matches: 10. Germline V gives CDR1 MNHEY, CDR2 SMNVEV (reference sequence). The CDR3 consists of 15 residues. The CDR3 loop reads CASRRPGQPSDTQYF. The CDR3 DNA follows: TGTGCCAGCAGACGACCGGGACAGCCGTCAGATACGCAGTATTTT.

This chain links TRBV27 with TRBJ2-7, with 9 positions matching TRBD1. V gave up 5 bases and J gave up 4 bases; unmatched junction bases: 9. Germline V gene lookup returns CDR1 MNHEY and CDR2 SMNVEV (reference sequence). The CDR3 has 15 amino acids. The CDR3 spells CASSPSGTGKYEQYF. As DNA, the CDR3 is TGTGCCAGCAGTCCCTCCGGGACAGGGAAATACGAGCAGTACTTC.